Listed below are T cell receptor beta chains from one sample, sequenced in a study of regulatory T cells in long-lasting Graves disease. TCRdb redid the calling of the multiplex PCR reads with MiXCR, one entry per CDR3 protein. The table has over 350,000 distinct CDR3 sequences, 15% seen once. These sequences were also reported in another study, on T cells in Graves' hyperthyroidism and ophthalmopathy.

The material sequenced was peripheral blood mononuclear cells (PBMCs), taken at new diagnosis, from a patient treated with antithyroid drugs. The origin of the receptors is a woman aged 40 to 49 with Graves disease. CDR3s include the opening cysteine and the closing phenylalanine or tryptophan. Each record gives: J gene, V gene, clone size, D gene, CDR3 protein, CDR3 DNA. A D gene is named only where the DNA matches it firmly. Size is omitted from some rows. Given values are once, few, many or a class for expanded clones.

J gene: TRBJ2-7; V gene: TRBV7-2; clone size: many; D gene: NA; CDR3 protein: CASSLAQGTYEQYF; CDR3 DNA: TGTGCCAGCAGCTTAGCCCAGGGAACCTACGAGCAGTACTTC
J gene: TRBJ1-4; V gene: TRBV29-1; clone size: many; D gene: NA; CDR3 protein: CSVETGLGPEKLFF; CDR3 DNA: TGCAGCGTTGAAACGGGACTAGGACCTGAGAAACTGTTTTTT
J gene: TRBJ1-4; V gene: TRBV2; clone size: many; D gene: NA; CDR3 protein: CASSATQVRGEKLFF; CDR3 DNA: TGTGCCAGCAGCGCCACACAGGTTCGCGGTGAAAAACTGTTTTTT
J gene: TRBJ2-3; V gene: TRBV7-2; clone size: many; D gene: TRBD1; CDR3 protein: CASSRQGTSTDTQYF; CDR3 DNA: TGTGCCAGCAGCCGACAGGGGACTAGCACAGATACGCAGTATTTT
J gene: TRBJ2-5; V gene: TRBV7-6; clone size: many; D gene: NA; CDR3 protein: CASSPHLPGGAQETQYF; CDR3 DNA: TGTGCCAGCAGCCCACACCTACCTGGCGGAGCTCAAGAGACCCAGTACTTC
J gene: TRBJ2-1; V gene: TRBV19; clone size: few; D gene: NA; CDR3 protein: CASTDSGEQFF; CDR3 DNA: TGTGCCAGTACCGATAGTGGTGAGCAGTTCTTC
J gene: TRBJ2-1; V gene: TRBV28; clone size: many; D gene: NA; CDR3 protein: CASRGVKYSYNEQFF; CDR3 DNA: TGTGCCAGCAGGGGCGTTAAATATTCCTACAATGAGCAGTTCTTC
J gene: TRBJ2-2; V gene: TRBV12-3/TRBV12-4; clone size: many; D gene: NA; CDR3 protein: CASSPRGAGTGELFF; CDR3 DNA: TGTGCCAGCAGCCCCCGGGGGGCCGGCACCGGGGAGCTGTTTTTT
J gene: TRBJ2-2; V gene: TRBV12-3/TRBV12-4; clone size: NA; D gene: TRBD1; CDR3 protein: CASRSDRALTGELFF; CDR3 DNA: TGTGCCAGCAGATCGGACAGGGCACTCACCGGGGAGCTGTTTTTT
J gene: TRBJ2-7; V gene: TRBV19; clone size: NA; D gene: NA; CDR3 protein: CASSIGAGDYEQYF; CDR3 DNA: TGTGCCAGTAGTATAGGTGCAGGGGACTACGAGCAGTACTTC
J gene: TRBJ1-2; V gene: TRBV12-5; clone size: few; D gene: TRBD1; CDR3 protein: CASGLQGIDGYTF; CDR3 DNA: TGTGCTAGTGGTTTACAGGGGATCGATGGCTACACCTTC
J gene: TRBJ2-7; V gene: TRBV2; clone size: many; D gene: NA; CDR3 protein: CASSQQQIYEQYF; CDR3 DNA: TGTGCCAGCAGCCAACAACAGATCTACGAGCAGTACTTC
J gene: TRBJ2-1; V gene: TRBV20-1; clone size: many; D gene: TRBD1; CDR3 protein: CSARDGDRAYNEQFF; CDR3 DNA: TGCAGTGCTAGAGATGGGGACAGGGCTTACAATGAGCAGTTCTTC
J gene: TRBJ2-1; V gene: TRBV20-1; clone size: few; D gene: TRBD2; CDR3 protein: CSARGGFSYNEQFF; CDR3 DNA: TGCAGTGCTCGGGGGGGGTTCAGTTACAATGAGCAGTTCTTC
J gene: TRBJ2-7; V gene: TRBV4-1; clone size: NA; D gene: NA; CDR3 protein: CASSQGAGIYEQYF; CDR3 DNA: TGCGCCAGCAGCCAAGGAGCAGGGATCTACGAGCAGTACTTC
J gene: TRBJ2-1; V gene: TRBV11-2; clone size: many; D gene: TRBD2; CDR3 protein: CASSRTSVLLGGNEQFF; CDR3 DNA: TGTGCCAGCAGTCGGACTAGCGTACTCTTAGGGGGAAATGAGCAGTTCTTC
J gene: TRBJ2-1; V gene: TRBV6-5; clone size: NA; D gene: NA; CDR3 protein: CASSYSIYNEQFF; CDR3 DNA: TGTGCCAGCAGTTACTCGATATACAATGAGCAGTTCTTC
J gene: TRBJ2-1; V gene: TRBV6-1; clone size: NA; D gene: TRBD1; CDR3 protein: CTSSGWSLTDRASYNEQFF; CDR3 DNA: TGTACCAGCAGTGGATGGTCGCTGACAGACAGGGCCTCCTACAATGAGCAGTTCTTC
J gene: TRBJ1-2; V gene: TRBV27; clone size: NA; D gene: TRBD1; CDR3 protein: CASSFFPSRGIVGYGYTF; CDR3 DNA: TGTGCCAGCAGCTTTTTCCCTAGCAGGGGGATTGTTGGTTATGGCTACACCTTC
J gene: TRBJ1-6; V gene: TRBV5-1; clone size: many; D gene: NA; CDR3 protein: CASSLAGIGGLEGSPLHF; CDR3 DNA: TGCGCCAGCAGCTTGGCCGGCATTGGAGGCCTCGAGGGATCACCCCTCCACTTT
J gene: TRBJ1-5; V gene: TRBV18; clone size: NA; D gene: NA; CDR3 protein: CASSPPTTGRAQPQHF; CDR3 DNA: TGTGCCAGCTCACCACCGACAACAGGGAGGGCTCAGCCCCAGCATTTT
J gene: TRBJ2-1; V gene: TRBV7-7; clone size: many; D gene: TRBD2; CDR3 protein: CASSLELAGSYNEQFF; CDR3 DNA: TGTGCTAGCAGCTTAGAGCTAGCGGGATCTTACAATGAGCAGTTCTTC
J gene: TRBJ2-2; V gene: TRBV2; clone size: many; D gene: NA; CDR3 protein: CASSEVGTFSPNTGELFF; CDR3 DNA: TGTGCCAGCAGTGAAGTGGGGACTTTTAGTCCGAACACCGGGGAGCTGTTTTTT
J gene: TRBJ2-7; V gene: TRBV12-3/TRBV12-4; clone size: few; D gene: NA; CDR3 protein: CASSFDGDPSYF; CDR3 DNA: TGTGCCAGCAGTTTCGATGGAGACCCCTCGTACTTC
J gene: TRBJ2-7; V gene: TRBV28; clone size: many; D gene: NA; CDR3 protein: CASSFENSYEQYF; CDR3 DNA: TGTGCCAGCAGTTTTGAGAACTCCTACGAGCAGTACTTC
J gene: TRBJ1-5; V gene: TRBV27; clone size: many; D gene: TRBD1; CDR3 protein: CASSLWAGGEQPQHF; CDR3 DNA: TGTGCCAGCAGTTTATGGGCAGGGGGCGAACAGCCCCAGCATTTT
J gene: TRBJ2-3; V gene: TRBV7-3; clone size: many; D gene: TRBD2; CDR3 protein: CASSSGASGPYSTDTQYF; CDR3 DNA: TGTGCCAGCAGCAGCGGGGCTAGCGGGCCTTATAGCACAGATACGCAGTATTTT
J gene: TRBJ2-5; V gene: TRBV7-9; clone size: many; D gene: NA; CDR3 protein: CASSPSLRISPLLETQYF; CDR3 DNA: TGTGCCAGCAGCCCCTCCCTGAGGATCAGTCCGTTGTTAGAGACCCAGTACTTC
J gene: TRBJ2-1; V gene: TRBV7-9; clone size: few; D gene: NA; CDR3 protein: CASSLAGPHNEQFF; CDR3 DNA: TGTGCCAGCAGCTTAGCGGGACCCCACAATGAGCAGTTCTTC
J gene: TRBJ2-1; V gene: TRBV6-2/TRBV6-3; clone size: NA; D gene: NA; CDR3 protein: CASSTSGGSIDEQFF; CDR3 DNA: TGTGCCAGCAGTACCTCTGGGGGGTCTATAGATGAGCAGTTCTTC
J gene: TRBJ1-3; V gene: TRBV4-1; clone size: few; D gene: NA; CDR3 protein: CASSPSQGSGNTIYF; CDR3 DNA: TGCGCCAGCAGCCCCTCCCAGGGCTCTGGAAACACCATATATTTT
J gene: TRBJ1-5; V gene: TRBV9; clone size: many; D gene: TRBD1; CDR3 protein: CASSAGQERNQPQHF; CDR3 DNA: TGTGCCAGCAGCGCTGGACAGGAGCGCAATCAGCCCCAGCATTTT
J gene: TRBJ2-3; V gene: TRBV20-1; clone size: many; D gene: NA; CDR3 protein: CSARDWGNTQYF; CDR3 DNA: TGCAGTGCGCGGGACTGGGGGAATACGCAGTATTTT
J gene: TRBJ2-6; V gene: TRBV28; clone size: NA; D gene: NA; CDR3 protein: CASSLWTGTGANVLTF; CDR3 DNA: TGTGCCAGCAGTTTATGGACCGGGACAGGGGCCAACGTCCTGACTTTC
J gene: TRBJ2-1; V gene: TRBV12-3/TRBV12-4; clone size: many; D gene: TRBD2; CDR3 protein: CASSSSPGGGSSYNEQFF; CDR3 DNA: TGTGCCAGCAGTTCTAGCCCCGGGGGGGGCAGCTCCTACAATGAGCAGTTCTTC
J gene: TRBJ2-1; V gene: TRBV27; clone size: many; D gene: TRBD1; CDR3 protein: CASSPWTGKTNEQFF; CDR3 DNA: TGTGCCAGCAGTCCCTGGACAGGGAAAACGAATGAGCAGTTCTTC
J gene: TRBJ2-2; V gene: TRBV20-1; clone size: few; D gene: TRBD2; CDR3 protein: CSAGDWTGRVDTGELFF; CDR3 DNA: TGCAGTGCCGGCGATTGGACGGGGAGGGTGGACACCGGGGAGCTGTTTTTT
J gene: TRBJ2-1; V gene: TRBV6-2/TRBV6-3; clone size: few; D gene: NA; CDR3 protein: CASSYSMGYEQFF; CDR3 DNA: TGTGCCAGCAGTTACTCGATGGGTTATGAGCAGTTCTTC
J gene: TRBJ2-7; V gene: TRBV7-9; clone size: many; D gene: NA; CDR3 protein: CASSLAGIFGGGEQYF; CDR3 DNA: TGTGCCAGCAGCTTAGCGGGGATCTTTGGGGGAGGCGAGCAGTACTTC
J gene: TRBJ2-7; V gene: TRBV4-1; clone size: few; D gene: NA; CDR3 protein: CASSQAPSNSYEQYF; CDR3 DNA: TGCGCCAGCAGCCAAGCCCCTTCAAACTCCTACGAGCAGTACTTC
J gene: TRBJ2-2; V gene: TRBV5-1; clone size: few; D gene: TRBD2; CDR3 protein: CASSQPWEGGTGELFF; CDR3 DNA: TGCGCCAGCAGCCAACCCTGGGAGGGAGGAACCGGGGAGCTGTTTTTT
J gene: TRBJ1-1; V gene: TRBV12-3/TRBV12-4; clone size: many; D gene: TRBD1; CDR3 protein: CASSLGTGSKAFF; CDR3 DNA: TGTGCCAGCAGTTTAGGGACAGGCTCGAAAGCTTTCTTT
J gene: TRBJ1-1; V gene: TRBV6-9; clone size: many; D gene: NA; CDR3 protein: CASSYGSNTEAFF; CDR3 DNA: TGTGCCAGCAGTTACGGGTCGAACACTGAAGCTTTCTTT
J gene: TRBJ1-4; V gene: TRBV5-1; clone size: many; D gene: NA; CDR3 protein: CASSPGGLRDEKLFF; CDR3 DNA: TGCGCCAGCAGCCCGGGGGGACTTCGAGATGAAAAACTGTTTTTT
J gene: TRBJ2-4; V gene: TRBV28; clone size: few; D gene: NA; CDR3 protein: CASSLSRLGDIQYF; CDR3 DNA: TGTGCCAGCAGTTTATCCCGACTCGGAGACATTCAGTACTTC
J gene: TRBJ2-1; V gene: TRBV12-3/TRBV12-4; clone size: many; D gene: TRBD1; CDR3 protein: CASSGTASYNEQFF; CDR3 DNA: TGTGCCAGCAGTGGGACAGCCTCCTACAATGAGCAGTTCTTC
J gene: TRBJ2-3; V gene: TRBV29-1; clone size: many; D gene: TRBD1; CDR3 protein: CSVETGQGRPDTQYF; CDR3 DNA: TGCAGCGTTGAAACGGGACAGGGTAGGCCAGATACGCAGTATTTT
J gene: TRBJ2-1; V gene: TRBV27; clone size: many; D gene: TRBD1; CDR3 protein: CASSFSTGLYNEQFF; CDR3 DNA: TGTGCCAGCAGTTTCTCGACAGGGCTGTACAATGAGCAGTTCTTC
J gene: TRBJ2-1; V gene: TRBV6-2/TRBV6-3; clone size: many; D gene: TRBD1; CDR3 protein: CASSWDRSGNEQFF; CDR3 DNA: TGTGCCAGCAGCTGGGACAGGTCCGGAAATGAGCAGTTCTTC
J gene: TRBJ2-2; V gene: TRBV28; clone size: few; D gene: TRBD1; CDR3 protein: CASRPGTGTLGELFF; CDR3 DNA: TGTGCCAGCAGACCCGGGACAGGGACGTTAGGGGAGCTGTTTTTT
J gene: TRBJ1-1; V gene: TRBV12-3/TRBV12-4; clone size: many; D gene: TRBD1; CDR3 protein: CASSTGDVEAFF; CDR3 DNA: TGTGCCAGCAGTACAGGGGATGTTGAAGCTTTCTTT
J gene: TRBJ2-7; V gene: TRBV12-3/TRBV12-4; clone size: many; D gene: TRBD2; CDR3 protein: CASSFYWLAGNYEQYF; CDR3 DNA: TGTGCCAGCAGTTTCTACTGGCTAGCGGGGAACTACGAGCAGTACTTC
J gene: TRBJ1-2; V gene: TRBV9; clone size: NA; D gene: NA; CDR3 protein: CASSVEDHWGYTF; CDR3 DNA: TGTGCCAGCAGCGTAGAAGACCATTGGGGCTACACCTTC
J gene: TRBJ2-4; V gene: TRBV25-1; clone size: few; D gene: NA; CDR3 protein: CASSEEGAKNIQYF; CDR3 DNA: TGTGCCAGCAGTGAGGAGGGGGCTAAGAACATTCAGTACTTC
J gene: TRBJ2-1; V gene: TRBV28; clone size: many; D gene: TRBD2; CDR3 protein: CASRPTLGLDNHNEQFF; CDR3 DNA: TGTGCCAGCAGACCTACCTTGGGACTAGACAACCACAATGAGCAGTTCTTC
J gene: TRBJ2-3; V gene: TRBV18; clone size: many; D gene: NA; CDR3 protein: CASSPDIDTQYF; CDR3 DNA: TGTGCCAGCTCACCGGACATTGATACGCAGTATTTT
J gene: TRBJ2-3; V gene: TRBV9; clone size: few; D gene: NA; CDR3 protein: CASSVEGLSSTDTQYF; CDR3 DNA: TGTGCCAGCAGCGTAGAGGGCTTGAGTTCCACAGATACGCAGTATTTT